One and the same sample provided the 32 T cell receptor beta chains below, sequenced in a study of T cell responses to AZD1222 COVID-19 vaccine (dated by TCRdb to the early 2020s). This specimen's time point label, per the study, means: about 28 days (+/-7) after the second vaccine dose. Library creation used the immunoSEQ multiplex PCR assay. TCRdb retrieved this table from immuneACCESS and kept in-frame rearrangements only. Not all clones are present; in checked studies, unresolved V genes account for under half, and no reason is known for the remainder. A total of some 170,000 clones appear in this sample, 94% of them only once. The leading ten clones occupy over 4.5% of the sample. This specimen consisted of peripheral blood, obtained 28 days after the second AZD1222 dose. The receptor source for this set is an adult who received the AZD1222 COVID-19 vaccine.

This clone was seen just once. The genes are TRBV27 and TRBJ1-2, with D perhaps matching TRBD1 (5 bases). Germline assignment: CDR1 MNHEY and CDR2 SMNVEV (reference sequence). The V end lost 5 bases, the J end lost 4 bases, and 11 bases lay between the germline ends. The CDR3 length is 13 residues. CDR3 residues: CASSPSGIYGYTF. The CDR3 DNA reads as TGTGCCAGCAGTCCCTCAGGGATCTATGGCTACACCTTC.

The chain combines TRBV2 with TRBJ2-1, with 14 bases that match TRBD2. The V segment lost 3 bases and the J segment 0 bases; nucleotides outside the gene matches: 4. Looked up from germline, CDR1 is SNHLY and CDR2 is FYNNEI. This CDR3 has 18 amino acids. The CDR3 spells CASSDQGLAGVSYNEQFF. The CDR3 DNA follows: TGTGCCAGCAGTGACCAGGGACTAGCGGGAGTCTCCTACAATGAGCAGTTCTTC.

V usage is TRBV3-1 (or the pseudogene TRBV3-2) and J usage is TRBJ2-3; the D gene is possibly TRBD2 (6 bases). The CDR3 covers 17 residues. Trimming removed 0 bases at V and 0 bases at J, with 13 bases between. The germline V gene has CDR1 LGHDT and CDR2 YNNKEL (reference sequence). CDR3 loop: CASSQESGGTSTDTQYF. CDR3 nucleotide sequence: TGTGCCAGCAGCCAAGAATCCGGTGGGACTAGCACAGATACGCAGTATTTT.

The V call is TRBV3-1 (or the pseudogene TRBV3-2), the J call TRBJ1-3; D gene unclear. V dropped 6 bases and J dropped 4 bases, with 1 base sitting between them. Germline V CDR1 and CDR2: LGHDT, YNNKEL (reference sequence). The CDR3 consists of 10 residues. The CDR3 nucleotides read TGTGCCAGCAGAGGAAACACCATATATTTT. It encodes CASRGNTIYF.

The V and J genes are TRBV28 and TRBJ1-1; no reliable D call. Germline V lookup: CDR1 MDHEN, CDR2 SYDVKM. V was clipped by 3 bases and J by 11 bases, with 10 bases between them. CDR3 length: 11 amino acids. CDR3 sequence reads: CASSFSFKAFF. CDR3 DNA sequence: TGTGCCAGCAGTTTTTCCTTCAAGGCTTTCTTT.

This chain joins TRBV5-1 and TRBJ1-2, with D perhaps matching TRBD1 (6 bases). V was cut by 0 bases and J by 4 bases, with 16 bases left in between. The CDR3 consists of 16 residues. Germline CDR1 SGHRS, CDR2 YFSETQ. The CDR3 sequence: CASSLDSGPGAYGYTF. The DNA of the CDR3 is TGCGCCAGCAGCTTGGATTCCGGGCCGGGGGCCTATGGCTACACCTTC.

The V gene is TRBV19, the J gene TRBJ1-2, with D perhaps TRBD1 (5 bases). Trimming removed 4 bases from V and 4 bases from J, with 7 bases in between. The germline CDR1 and CDR2 sequences are LNHDA and SQIVND (reference sequence). CDR3 length: 12 residues. CDR3 sequence: CASSTGPYGYTF. CDR3 sequence (DNA): TGTGCCAGTAGTACAGGGCCCTATGGCTACACCTTC.

The chain couples TRBV15 to TRBJ1-4; possibly TRBD1 for D (5 bases). Germline loops: CDR1 LNHNV, CDR2 YYDKDF (reference sequence). Trimming took off 7 bases at V and 8 bases at J, with 14 bases between the two ends. CDR3 length equals 13 residues. CDR3: CATKRGAEEKLFF. The DNA for the CDR3 is TGTGCCACCAAGAGGGGCGCGGAAGAAAAACTGTTTTTT.

This sequence joins TRBV6-2 or TRBV6-3 and TRBJ1-2, with a possible D match to TRBD1 (5 bases). CDR1 is MNHEY and CDR2 is SVGEGT in the germline V gene. This CDR3 contains 15 residues. Trimming stripped 2 bases from V and 2 bases from J, with 12 bases between. This CDR3 is CASSYQGRANYGYTF. In DNA form, the CDR3 reads TGTGCCAGCAGTTACCAGGGCAGGGCCAACTATGGCTACACCTTC.

This clone was seen a few times. The chain links TRBV6-9 to TRBJ1-2; TRBD1 is a possible D gene (5 bases). This CDR3 region has 14 residues. With 0 bases removed from V and 2 bases from J, the gap between germline ends came to 7 bases. The V gene's germline CDR1 is MNHGY and CDR2 SVAAGI. CDR3: CASSYSRQNYGYTF. CDR3 in DNA: TGTGCCAGCAGTTATTCGAGACAGAACTATGGCTACACCTTC.

The gene calls are TRBV2 and TRBJ1-3, with D unclear. The CDR3 is made up of 14 amino acids. The germline V gene encodes CDR1 SNHLY and CDR2 FYNNEI. V was cut by 4 bases and J by 0 bases, with 7 bases left in between. DNA of the CDR3: TGTGCCAGCAGTGCGGCTCTCTCTGGAAACACCATATATTTT. The encoded protein is CASSAALSGNTIYF.

The chain links TRBV2 to TRBJ2-1, with a possible D match to TRBD2 (6 bases). Germline-derived CDR1 and CDR2 are SNHLY and FYNNEI. There are 13 residues in the CDR3. V lost 6 bases and J lost 6, with 12 bases in between. The CDR3: CASRWGVSNEQFF. CDR3 in DNA: TGTGCCAGCAGGTGGGGGGTTAGCAATGAGCAGTTCTTC.

A single count supports this clone. The CDR3 sequence is CATSAQGTSTDTQYF. The CDR3 nucleotides read TGTGCCACCAGTGCCCAGGGAACTAGCACAGATACGCAGTATTTT. The chain is built from TRBV24-1 and TRBJ2-3; a possible D gene is TRBD1 (5 bases). Looked up from germline, CDR1 is KGHDR and CDR2 is SFDVKD. Trimming removed 5 bases at V and 0 bases at J, with 11 bases between. The CDR3 extends over 15 amino acids.

The chain's CDR3 is CASSQDSRGYSNQPQHF. CDR3 DNA sequence: TGCGCCAGCAGCCAAGATAGTAGAGGGTATAGCAATCAGCCCCAGCATTTT. The chain couples TRBV4-1 to TRBJ1-5; D is ambiguous. Trimming took 0 bases from V and 0 from J, leaving 12 bases between them. Germline V lookup: CDR1 MGHRA, CDR2 YSYEKL. The CDR3 length is 17 residues.

The chain carries TRBV19 and TRBJ2-1; no reliable D call. The CDR3 is 14 residues long. V gave up 6 bases and J gave up 4 bases, with 13 bases separating them. CDR1 LNHDA and CDR2 SQIVND come from the germline V gene (reference sequence). The CDR3 DNA reads TGTGCCAGTAGCCTCCAAAATTATTACAATGAGCAGTTCTTC. Translating it yields CASSLQNYYNEQFF.

V and J are TRBV15 and TRBJ1-2; weak D call: TRBD1 (5 bases). In germline, CDR1 is LNHNV, CDR2 YYDKDF (reference sequence). V dropped 3 bases and J dropped 4 bases, with 9 bases sitting between them. The CDR3 spans 13 residues. CDR3 nucleotides: TGTGCCACCAGCAGGGAAACAGGCTATGGCTACACCTTC. Translated: CATSRETGYGYTF.

V and J are TRBV12-1 and TRBJ2-1; the D segment call TRBD2 is taken from the table without a DNA check. TRBV12-1 is listed as a pseudogene. The CDR3 runs 15 residues. CDR3 DNA: TGTGCCAGCAGCTTTGAGCGGGAGATGTGGAATGAGCAGTTCTTC. It translates to CASSFEREMWNEQFF.

This sequence joins TRBV27 and TRBJ1-1, with a tentative D call TRBD1 (5 bases). The CDR3 contains 13 residues. V lost 3 bases to trimming and J lost 4 bases, with 9 bases between them. Germline CDR1 reads MNHEY; CDR2 reads SMNVEV (reference sequence). The CDR3 spells CASSFRRGTEAFF. The CDR3 DNA reads as TGTGCCAGCAGTTTTAGGAGGGGCACTGAAGCTTTCTTT.

V is TRBV2 and J is TRBJ1-5; TRBD1 might be the D (5 bases). Germline loops: CDR1 SNHLY, CDR2 FYNNEI. The CDR3 contains 13 residues. The V and J ends lost 7 bases and 15 bases respectively, with 22 bases between them. The CDR3, as DNA: TGTGCCAGCACCCCCACCCCGGGGACCCCTCCGCATTTT. This gives the protein CASTPTPGTPPHF.

The genes are TRBV4-1 and TRBJ1-1, with D possibly being TRBD1 (6 bases). V shed 2 bases and J shed 3 bases, with 10 bases lying between them. The CDR3 consists of 14 residues. Looked up from germline, CDR1 is MGHRA and CDR2 is YSYEKL. The CDR3 bases are TGCGCCAGCAGCCAACTAACAGGGTACACTGAAGCTTTCTTT. It encodes CASSQLTGYTEAFF.

This clone was detected only once. This chain connects TRBV29-1 to TRBJ2-5, with 13 bases fitting TRBD2. CDR1 SQVTM and CDR2 ANQGSEA come from the germline V gene. V shed 8 bases, J shed 2 bases, and the junction held 5 bases outside the gene matches. The CDR3 is made up of 14 amino acids. The CDR3 spells CSSQGLAGQETQYF. The CDR3 DNA is TGCAGCTCACAGGGACTAGCGGGACAAGAGACCCAGTACTTC.

The gene calls are TRBV7-3 and TRBJ2-3; no reliable D call. Germline V gives CDR1 SGHTA, CDR2 FQGTGA. The germline V and J ends were trimmed by 0 bases and 1 base, with 2 bases remaining between them. There are 13 residues in the CDR3. Here the CDR3 reads CASSLTGTDTQYF. DNA of the CDR3: TGTGCCAGCAGCTTAACGGGCACAGATACGCAGTATTTT.

This sequence joins TRBV18 and TRBJ2-5; 8 bases align to TRBD2. The CDR3 runs to 16 residues. V lost 3 bases and J lost 3; bases outside the gene matches: 9. Germline CDR1 is KGHSH and CDR2 is LQKENI. The CDR3 region is CASSPRSGGRKETQYF. The CDR3 DNA reads TGTGCCAGCTCACCCCGGTCGGGGGGGCGTAAAGAGACCCAGTACTTC.

V is TRBV28 and J is TRBJ2-7, with no clear D. Germline loops: CDR1 MDHEN, CDR2 SYDVKM. Between the trimmed V and J ends, which lost 4 bases and 6 bases, there was a span of 10 bases. The CDR3 is 12 amino acids. Here the CDR3 reads CASSSQNFEQYF. CDR3 in DNA: TGTGCCAGCAGTTCCCAGAACTTCGAGCAGTACTTC.

For the CDR3, the DNA is TGTGCCAGCAGCCTTACAAACAGGTGGGGCTACACCTTC. Protein: CASSLTNRWGYTF. The chain has TRBV7-2 and TRBJ1-2; a weak D match, TRBD1 (5 bases). From germline, CDR1 is SGHTA and CDR2 FQGNSA. The CDR3 length is 13 residues. Trimming removed 5 bases from V and 8 bases from J, with 15 bases in between.

J is TRBJ1-2 and V is TRBV19; the match to TRBD1 covers 7 bases. Germline CDR1 LNHDA, CDR2 SQIVND (reference sequence). Trimming at V came to 3 bases and at J to 8 bases, leaving 9 bases not matched to a gene. The CDR3 sequence is 14 residues long. The CDR3 DNA reads as TGTGCCAGTAGTATCTCAGGGGGAAGTGGAGGCTACACCTTC. The encoded protein is CASSISGGSGGYTF. Variable domain in full (rest from reference TRBV19 and TRBJ1-2): DGGITQSPKYLFRKEGQNVTLSCEQNLNHDAMYWYRQDPGQGLRLIYYSQIVNDFQKGDIAEGYSVSREKKESFPLTVTSAQKNPTAFYLCASSISGGSGGYTFGSGTRLTVV.

The chain uses TRBV21-1 and TRBJ2-1; the table calls TRBD2, which could not be checked here. TRBV21-1 is noted as a pseudogene. CDR3 length: 15 amino acids. CDR3 loop: CASSSPGVSYNEQFF. The CDR3 region has the DNA TGTGCCAGCAGCTCTCCGGGGGTCTCCTACAATGAGCAGTTCTTC.

DNA for the CDR3: TGTGCCATTGGACAGGGGAGAAATTCAGATACGCAGTATTTT. Residues: CAIGQGRNSDTQYF. The rearrangement links TRBV10-3 to TRBJ2-3; 9 bases align to TRBD1. Trimming cost V 9 bases and J 4 bases; bases outside gene matches: 8. The CDR3 spans 14 residues. Germline CDR1 reads ENHRY; CDR2 reads SYGVKD.

The chain employs TRBV27 and TRBJ1-1, with 8 bases that match TRBD1. Germline values: CDR1 MNHEY, CDR2 SMNVEV (reference sequence). J gave up 6 bases and V 6 bases, and 9 bases lay outside the gene matches. The CDR3 covers 14 residues. The CDR3 coding sequence is TGTGCCAGCAGCCTAGGACAGGGCACCCCTGAAGCTTTCTTT. This sequence encodes CASSLGQGTPEAFF.

The rearrangement uses TRBV5-1 and TRBJ1-5, with D perhaps matching TRBD1 (5 bases). V lost 5 bases to trimming and J lost 5 bases, with 8 bases between them. Germline V CDR1 and CDR2: SGHRS, YFSETQ. This CDR3 is built from 12 residues. CDR3 sequence (DNA): TGCGCCAGCAGATGGGGGGATCAGCCCCAGCATTTT. This sequence encodes CASRWGDQPQHF.

The J gene is TRBJ1-2, the V gene TRBV7-3; a possible D gene is TRBD1 (5 bases). Trimming stripped 1 base from V and 8 bases from J, with 17 bases between. The CDR3 loop spans 15 amino acids. Germline lookup yields CDR1 SGHTA and CDR2 FQGTGA. CDR3 in DNA: TGTGCCAGCAGCTTAAAAGGAGGAGGGGTGAGGGGCTACACCTTC. This translates into CASSLKGGGVRGYTF.

This CDR3 reads CASSPGTSSNQPQHF. The CDR3 region has the DNA TGTGCCAGCAGCCCCGGGACAAGTAGCAATCAGCCCCAGCATTTT. The chain recombines TRBV6-2 or TRBV6-3 with TRBJ1-5; the D gene is possibly TRBD1 (6 bases). V lost 6 bases to trimming and J lost 0 bases, with 12 bases between them. The CDR3 extends over 15 amino acids. Per the germline V gene, CDR1 is MNHEY and CDR2 is SVGEGT.